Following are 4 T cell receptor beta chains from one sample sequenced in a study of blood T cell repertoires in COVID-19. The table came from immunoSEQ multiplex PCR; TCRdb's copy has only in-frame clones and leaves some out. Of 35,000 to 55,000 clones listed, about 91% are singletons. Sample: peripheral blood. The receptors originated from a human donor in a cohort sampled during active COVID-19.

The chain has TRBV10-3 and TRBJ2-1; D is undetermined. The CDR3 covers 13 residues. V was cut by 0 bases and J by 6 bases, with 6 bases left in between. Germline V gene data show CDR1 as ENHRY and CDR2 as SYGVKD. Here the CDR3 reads CAISESTGNEQFF. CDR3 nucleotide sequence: TGTGCCATCAGTGAGTCGACTGGCAATGAGCAGTTCTTC.

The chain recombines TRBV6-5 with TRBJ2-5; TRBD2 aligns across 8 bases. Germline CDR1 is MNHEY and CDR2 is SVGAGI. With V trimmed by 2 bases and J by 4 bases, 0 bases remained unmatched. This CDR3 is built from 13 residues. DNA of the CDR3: TGTGCCAGCAGTTACCGGGGGGGAGAGACCCAGTACTTC. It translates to CASSYRGGETQYF.

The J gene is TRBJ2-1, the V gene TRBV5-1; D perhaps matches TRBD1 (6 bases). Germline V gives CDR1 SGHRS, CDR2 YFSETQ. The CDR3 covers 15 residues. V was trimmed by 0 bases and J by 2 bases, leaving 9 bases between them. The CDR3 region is CASSLEQGPYNEQFF. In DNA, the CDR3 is TGCGCCAGCAGCTTGGAACAGGGACCCTACAATGAGCAGTTCTTC.

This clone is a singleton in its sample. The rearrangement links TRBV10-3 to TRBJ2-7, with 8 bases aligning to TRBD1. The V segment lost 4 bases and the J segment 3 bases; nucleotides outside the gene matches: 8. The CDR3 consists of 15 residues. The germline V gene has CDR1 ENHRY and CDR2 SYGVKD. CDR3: CAISGGWDRNYEQYF. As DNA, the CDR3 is TGTGCCATCAGTGGGGGGTGGGACAGGAACTACGAGCAGTACTTC.